This T cell receptor (beta chain) was sequenced in a study of blood T cell repertoires in COVID-19. Study-wide context: The United States, Italy and Spain supplied acute and convalescent COVID-19 samples. Nucleic acid was either cDNA or gDNA, and it came from T cells, B-cell-depleted T cells, or PBMCs.

Authors' methods: Nucleated cell counts were estimated from reference gene primer amplification. The repertoire was sequenced with immunoSEQ multiplex PCR; TCRdb's copy has only in-frame clones and lacks some. The V and J calls and clone size are taken from that table; D and trimming were inferred from the DNA. Of under 130,000 clones in the sample, around 81% were seen once. The CDR3 loop spans 19 amino acids. After removal of 1 base from V and 2 bases from J, the junction contained 15 bases not matched to a gene. Per the germline V gene, CDR1 is SEHNR and CDR2 is FQNEAQ (reference sequence). Source material: peripheral blood. The clonotype comes from a man older than 75 with acute or convalescent COVID-19. This chain joins TRBV7-9 and TRBJ2-7; 9 positions agree with TRBD2. CDR3 amino acids: CASSLEWGLSGRGPYEQYF. The CDR3 DNA follows: TGTGCCAGCAGCTTAGAATGGGGGCTTAGCGGGAGAGGGCCCTACGAGCAGTACTTC. Full variable domain (outside the CDR3, taken from reference TRBV7-9 and TRBJ2-7): DTGVSQNPRHKITKRGQNVTFRCDPISEHNRLYWYRQTLGQGPEFLTYFQNEAQLEKSRLLSDRFSAERPKGSFSTLEIQRTEQGDSAMYLCASSLEWGLSGRGPYEQYFGPGTRLTVT.